This TCR beta chain was retrieved from a study of CD8 T cells in Susac syndrome. Reverse transcription used roughly 0.5 to 1 ug RNA and random hexamers. TCRdb redid the calling of the immunoSEQ multiplex PCR reads with MiXCR, one entry per CDR3 protein. Of 170,000 or so distinct CDR3 sequences listed, roughly 95% were seen once; the top ten hold roughly 0.12%. CDR3 size: 13 residues. The germline V gene encodes CDR1 DFQATT and CDR2 SNEGSKA (reference sequence). With 5 bases removed from V and 8 bases from J, the gap between germline ends came to 16 bases. The origin of this receptor is a human donor with Susac syndrome. The chain employs TRBV20-1 and TRBJ2-1; a possible D gene is TRBD2 (6 bases). Sequencing was carried out using CD4+ T cells from PBMCs. CDR3 nucleotide sequence: TGCAGTGCTCGTGCCCCCACGGGGGATGAGCAGTTCTTC. As protein: CSARAPTGDEQFF.